The 5 T cell receptor beta chains listed next were all sequenced from one sample in a study of spatial heterogeneity in lung cancer. TCRdb recomputed calls from the 5' RACE reads with MiXCR, one row per CDR3 protein. The top ten hold roughly 16% of the sample, which has under 75,000 distinct CDR3 sequences, roughly 8% seen once. The time point denotes: sample taken at primary tumor resection. Unsorted whole RNA of tumor, nontumor lung or frozen PBMC was sequenced. The sample in question was PBMCs, obtained at surgery. The receptors here all came from a female donor with early-stage non-small cell lung cancer.

The table lists this clonotype with many counts. CDR3 protein: CASSLYSGANVLTF. CDR3 coding DNA: TGTGCCAGCAGTCTTTACTCTGGGGCCAACGTCCTGACTTTC. The rearrangement joins TRBV2 to TRBJ2-6, with D unclear. CDR3 length equals 14 residues. The V end lost 5 bases, the J end lost 0 bases, and 5 bases lay between the germline ends. Germline assignment: CDR1 SNHLY and CDR2 FYNNEI.

This clonotype occurred many times. The gene calls are TRBV4-2 and TRBJ2-3; 9 bases agree with TRBD1. Germline V gene sequence: CDR1 LGHNA, CDR2 YNFKEQ. This CDR3 has 16 residues. Trimming took 10 bases from V and 2 from J; bases not matched to a gene: 13. The CDR3 DNA reads as TGTGCCACCCGCGCTTGGGACAGGGAGGTCACAGATACGCAGTATTTT. Protein: CATRAWDREVTDTQYF.

This clonotype was detected only a few times. The chain employs TRBV7-2 and TRBJ2-1; 12 bases line up with TRBD2. Losses at the gene ends were 5 bases for V and 9 bases for J; bases not matched to a gene: 11. The CDR3 has 16 residues. CDR1 and CDR2 from the germline V gene are SGHTA and FQGNSA. CDR3 sequence reads: CASSITGLAGGGEQFF. The CDR3 DNA is TGTGCCAGCAGCATCACAGGCCTAGCGGGAGGGGGTGAGCAGTTCTTC.

For this clonotype: Germline and junction disagree at one end, which may indicate a read error. The chain uses TRBV29-1 and TRBJ2-1; D uncertain. Germline CDR1 is SQVTM and CDR2 is ANQGSEA. The CDR3 is 15 residues long. CDR3 sequence reads: CSVEVGLASHNEQFF. The CDR3 nucleotides are TGCAGCGTTGAGGTGGGCTTGGCCTCCCACAATGAGCAGTTCTTC.

This clonotype was detected a few times. This sequence joins TRBV27 and TRBJ1-5; D gene unclear. The V gene's germline CDR1 is MNHEY and CDR2 SMNVEV (reference sequence). V gave up 5 bases and J gave up 0 bases, with 14 bases separating them. The CDR3 consists of 16 residues. CDR3 amino acids: CASSPSEGYSNQPQHF. DNA of the CDR3: TGTGCCAGCAGTCCCTCGGAGGGTTATAGCAATCAGCCCCAGCATTTT.